Sequencing of this T cell receptor beta chain was carried out in a study of T cell responses to AZD1222 COVID-19 vaccine. The study's findings and limits: Within unmutated variant regions lay the reported targets of nearly half of spike-specific TCRs. Donors were largely white British and mainly female; clonal diversity was possibly underestimated.

Assay used: immunoSEQ multiplex PCR; TCRdb lists only in-frame clones, some missing. The data hold approximately 90,000 clones, with roughly 90% observed a single time. Second doses were pooled across both intervals (about 4 or about 12 weeks). Worth noting for this clone: Antigen: not known.

The CDR3 runs to 11 residues. From germline, CDR1 is KGHDR and CDR2 SFDVKD. The trim removed 9 bases at V and 13 bases at J, leaving 3 bases unmatched. Sequencing was performed on peripheral blood, taken 28 days after the second AZD1222 dose. This chain joins TRBV24-1 and TRBJ2-7, with 15 bases fitting TRBD2. This receptor was identified in an adult who received the AZD1222 COVID-19 vaccine. The CDR3 DNA is TGTGCCACCCGGACTAGCGGGGGGGGTTACTTC. It codes for CATRTSGGGYF.